One sample yielded the 10 T cell receptor beta chains listed below, sequenced in a study of cytomegalovirus exposure and HLA in healthy donors. PCR primers comprised 60 Vbeta and 13 Jbeta primers. Clones were sequenced by immunoSEQ multiplex PCR, and TCRdb holds only the in-frame ones, with some missing. The table has about 120,000 clones, approximately 80% seen once. What was sequenced was PBMCs. All receptors come from a woman under 30 in good health and CMV-seronegative.

The chain employs TRBV6-6 and TRBJ1-2; the match to TRBD1 covers 9 bases. The CDR3 runs to 13 residues. J gave up 6 bases and V 6 bases, and 5 bases lay outside the gene matches. Germline loops: CDR1 MNHNY, CDR2 SVGAGI (reference sequence). Here the CDR3 DNA reads TGTGCCAGCAGGTACGGGACAGGGAATGGCTACACCTTC. Translating gives CASRYGTGNGYTF.

This chain connects TRBV19 to TRBJ1-1; the D gene is possibly TRBD1 (6 bases). Trimming removed 5 bases at V and 6 bases at J, with 22 bases between. Germline CDR1 is LNHDA and CDR2 is SQIVND (reference sequence). The length of the CDR3 is 16 residues. CDR3 protein: CASSLEPQGKIAEAFF. CDR3 nucleotide sequence: TGTGCCAGTAGTCTGGAACCGCAGGGGAAGATCGCTGAAGCTTTCTTT.

This chain connects TRBV11-2 to TRBJ1-2, with D tentatively TRBD1 (5 bases). The CDR3 spans 12 residues. Trimming took off 5 bases at V and 8 bases at J, with 12 bases between the two ends. Per germline, CDR1 SGHAT and CDR2 FQNNGV. The CDR3 DNA is TGTGCCAGCAGCCCGGCGGGGGGGGGCTACACCTTC. It encodes CASSPAGGGYTF.

This clone was counted a single time. The V and J genes are TRBV7-9 and TRBJ2-1, with 9 positions matching TRBD2. Germline CDR1 reads SEHNR; CDR2 reads FQNEAQ (reference sequence). CDR3 length: 18 amino acids. V lost 1 base to trimming and J lost 0 bases; unmatched junction nucleotides: 7. The CDR3 sequence: CASSLVGASGDSYNEQFF. DNA for the CDR3: TGTGCCAGCAGCTTAGTAGGAGCTAGCGGGGACTCCTACAATGAGCAGTTCTTC.

This chain joins TRBV2 and TRBJ2-7; 12 positions match TRBD2. The CDR3 covers 15 residues. The J segment lost 6 bases and the V segment lost 7 bases, leaving 10 bases of the junction unmatched. Germline V gives CDR1 SNHLY, CDR2 FYNNEI. The CDR3 sequence is CASTGTSGWGGEQYF. Here the CDR3 DNA reads TGTGCCAGCACCGGGACTAGCGGGTGGGGTGGCGAGCAGTACTTC.

The chain joins TRBV7-8 to TRBJ1-6, with D possibly TRBD1 on 6 matching bases. The V end lost 4 bases, the J end lost 6 bases, and 10 bases lay between the germline ends. CDR3 length equals 14 residues. The germline CDR1 and CDR2 sequences are SGHVS and FQNEAQ. CDR3 sequence (DNA): TGTGCCAGCAGCTCCGGGACAACTAATTCACCCCTCCACTTT. Its protein is CASSSGTTNSPLHF.

This clone was observed once. The DNA of the CDR3 is TGTGCCATCAGGGGTACAGGTAATAACTATGGCTACACCTTC. Its protein product is CAIRGTGNNYGYTF. The genes are TRBV10-3 and TRBJ1-2; TRBD1 might be the D (5 bases). Trimming stripped 6 bases from V and 1 base from J, with 12 bases between. The CDR3 is 14 residues long. Per germline, CDR1 ENHRY and CDR2 SYGVKD.

The CDR3 DNA follows: TGTGCCAGCAGCGAGGGGGACACCCTTGAAGCTTTCTTT. It encodes CASSEGDTLEAFF. The chain links TRBV6-1 to TRBJ1-1, with D possibly matching TRBD1 (6 bases). V gave up 6 bases and J gave up 7 bases, with 15 bases separating them. Per germline, CDR1 MNHNS and CDR2 SASEGT. This CDR3 is 13 amino acids long.

V is TRBV7-9 and J is TRBJ1-5; D is perhaps TRBD1 (5 bases). Germline-derived CDR1 and CDR2 are SEHNR and FQNEAQ (reference sequence). This CDR3 contains 13 residues. V was cut by 1 base and J by 7 bases, with 8 bases left in between. The CDR3: CASSLVDNQPQHF. The CDR3 DNA reads TGTGCCAGCAGCTTAGTGGACAACCAGCCCCAGCATTTT.

The J gene is TRBJ1-2, the V gene TRBV6-5, with 9 positions matching TRBD1. Germline assignment: CDR1 MNHEY and CDR2 SVGAGI. Unmatched junction bases numbered 2, after V lost 5 bases and J lost 4 bases. The CDR3 has 13 amino acids. CDR3 in DNA: TGTGCCAGCAGTCGGACAGGGGCCTATGGCTACACCTTC. Protein product: CASSRTGAYGYTF.